This entry concerns a single TCR beta chain. The sample originates from a study of T cell clones after liver transplantation. Study overall: Samples came from ITN030ST, which attempted immunosuppression withdrawal within 2 years of liver transplantation. Tolerance: complete withdrawal held at least one year, liver enzymes staying within twice normal.

From germline, CDR1 is SEHNR and CDR2 FQNEAQ (reference sequence). CDR3 length: 14 residues. Trimming cost V 5 bases and J 5 bases; bases outside gene matches: 5. Sorting of unstimulated PBMCs yielded separate CD3+CD4+ and CD3+CD8+ fractions. The protocol was immunoSEQ multiplex PCR, while the TCRdb copy is restricted to in-frame clones and leaves out a portion. The data contain roughly 40,000 clones, roughly 86% of them singletons. Source: CD4+ T cells from blood, taken 24 months after liver transplant. This TCR was sampled from a human patient who received a liver transplant. Some T cells could come from the graft donor. This chain joins TRBV7-9 and TRBJ1-1; 10 positions agree with TRBD1. CDR3 sequence: CASSLGQGTTEAFF. The CDR3 nucleotides read TGTGCCAGCAGCCTGGGACAGGGGACGACTGAAGCTTTCTTT.